The sequence of this T cell receptor (beta chain) was determined in a study of T cell changes during pregnancy in multiple sclerosis. Sequenced by immunoSEQ multiplex PCR; TCRdb stores in-frame clones only, minus some. Of 91,000 or so clones in the sample, approximately 95% were seen once. The V gene's germline CDR1 is SGHVS and CDR2 FNYEAQ. Trimming cost V 5 bases and J 2 bases, with 16 bases left between them. This CDR3 spans 15 amino acids. This specimen was peripheral blood, taken after pregnancy. The source is a female donor with multiple sclerosis, enrolled in a pregnancy study. This chain links TRBV7-6 with TRBJ2-7, with D possibly matching TRBD1 (5 bases). The CDR3 DNA reads TGTGCCAGCAGCCGATTGTCGGACAATACCTACGAGCAGTACTTC. Protein: CASSRLSDNTYEQYF.